This TCR beta chain was captured by sequencing in a study of blood T cell repertoires in COVID-19. Clones were sequenced by immunoSEQ multiplex PCR, and TCRdb holds only the in-frame ones, with some missing. The sample records about 170,000 clones, roughly 81% being singletons. The CDR3 length is 12 residues. Per the germline V gene, CDR1 is SEHNR and CDR2 is FQNEAQ (reference sequence). V was clipped by 5 bases and J by 3 bases, with 8 bases between them. This clone was detected only once. This specimen includes other DNA sequences encoding the same CDR3. Sequencing used peripheral blood. The clonotype comes from a middle-aged man who had recovered from COVID-19. This rearrangement joins TRBV7-9 to TRBJ2-7, with D perhaps matching TRBD2 (6 bases). The CDR3 here is CASSLTSYEQYF. The CDR3 DNA reads as TGTGCCAGCAGCCTGACTAGCTACGAGCAGTACTTC. Filled out from reference TRBV7-9 and TRBJ2-7, the complete variable domain reads DTGVSQNPRHKITKRGQNVTFRCDPISEHNRLYWYRQTLGQGPEFLTYFQNEAQLEKSRLLSDRFSAERPKGSFSTLEIQRTEQGDSAMYLCASSLTSYEQYFGPGTRLTVT.